The present T cell receptor (beta chain) was sequenced within a study of T cell responses to AZD1222 COVID-19 vaccine. This clone is a singleton in its sample. Libraries were prepared by immunoSEQ multiplex PCR; TCRdb keeps only in-frame clonotypes and omits some of them. The sample holds some 170,000 clones, less than 90% seen once. V lost 5 bases to trimming and J lost 5 bases, with 21 bases between them. Germline lookup yields CDR1 KGHSH and CDR2 LQKENI. The CDR3 extends over 16 amino acids. J is TRBJ2-5 and V is TRBV18; D not certain. This clonotype was obtained from an adult in good health. The material was peripheral blood, obtained on day 0 of AZD1222 vaccination. The CDR3 coding sequence is TGTGCCAGCTCATTCCACCCGGGTGAGGTCCGCGAGACCCAGTACTTC. Amino acids: CASSFHPGEVRETQYF.